This passage covers 29 T cell receptor beta chains from one sample sequenced in a study of breast tumors, draining lymph nodes, adjacent tissues. Axillary draining lymph nodes of breast cancer patients supplied the node samples. TCRdb analysed the multiplex PCR reads with MiXCR anew, one entry per CDR3 protein. The sample lists around 140,000 distinct CDR3 sequences, about 20% occurring once. Sequencing used axillary lymph node tissue. These receptors originate from a female donor with breast cancer. Some clones in this sample may be carry-over from other donors' samples.

The chain recombines TRBV30 with TRBJ1-1, with 7 nucleotides matching TRBD1. The CDR3 is 11 amino acids. Germline values: CDR1 GTSNPN, CDR2 SVGIG (reference sequence). The V gene end was trimmed by 3 bases and the J gene end by 9 bases; junction bases not matched to a gene: 4. CDR3 amino acids: CAWSSDRKAFF. The CDR3 coding sequence is TGTGCCTGGAGCTCGGACAGGAAAGCTTTCTTT.

Comment on this clonotype: This may be a read error, as it is one base from a much larger clone. The chain carries TRBV30 and TRBJ2-3; possibly TRBD1 for D (6 bases). CDR3 size: 14 residues. Per the germline V gene, CDR1 is GTSNPN and CDR2 is SVGIG (reference sequence). The CDR3 DNA sequence: TGTGCCTGGAGTGTGGGACATTCTTCAGATACGCAGTGTTTT. As protein: CAWSVGHSSDTQCF.

In this sample, this clonotype turned up many times. The V gene is TRBV20-1, the J gene TRBJ2-7; D may be TRBD2 (5 bases). The CDR3 covers 13 residues. Germline assignment: CDR1 DFQATT and CDR2 SNEGSKA (reference sequence). Trimming left V 5 bases short and J 2 bases short, with 13 bases between. CDR3 in DNA: TGCAGTGCTCGAGGGCGGGTACCCTACGAGCAGTACTTC. It specifies CSARGRVPYEQYF.

This chain joins TRBV12-3 or TRBV12-4 and TRBJ2-5, with D perhaps matching TRBD1 or TRBD2 (6 bases each). Trimming cost V 1 base and J 5 bases, with 14 bases left between them. The CDR3 extends over 15 amino acids. CDR3 sequence reads: CASSLGGGRTETQYF. The CDR3 DNA sequence: TGTGCCAGCAGTTTAGGTGGGGGGCGCACGGAGACCCAGTACTTC.

This clonotype has ten or more counts. The genes are TRBV5-1 and TRBJ2-3; the D gene is possibly TRBD2 (6 bases). The V and J ends lost 5 bases and 4 bases respectively, with 26 bases between them. Germline-derived CDR1 and CDR2 are SGHRS and YFSETQ. CDR3 length: 18 residues. Written as DNA, the CDR3 is TGCGCCAGCAGGGACGGAAGACTACTAGCCCCCAATTCAGATACGCAGTATTTT. This translates into CASRDGRLLAPNSDTQYF.

This clonotype was detected many times. The rearrangement uses TRBV12-3 or TRBV12-4 and TRBJ2-7, with TRBD1 matching over 9 bases. CDR3 length: 15 residues. J was trimmed by 1 base and V by 0 bases; bases with no gene match: 1. This CDR3 is CASSLAGTGSYEQYF. The CDR3 DNA is TGTGCCAGCAGTTTAGCCGGGACAGGGTCCTACGAGCAGTACTTC.

In the case of this clonotype: A much larger clone differs from this one at a single base, so this may be a read error. This CDR3 is CASRGGTGNFSPLYF. The DNA of the CDR3 is TGTGCCAGCAGGGGGGGGACAGGGAATTTCTCACCCCTCTACTTT. V usage is TRBV27 and J usage is TRBJ1-6, with 9 bases aligning to TRBD1. The CDR3 has 15 amino acids. The V gene's germline CDR1 is MNHEY and CDR2 SMNVEV (reference sequence).

At least ten counts were recorded for this clonotype. CDR3 DNA: TGTGCCATCAGTGACTGGGACAGACCAGATACGCAGTATTTT. Translation gives CAISDWDRPDTQYF. V and J are TRBV10-3 and TRBJ2-3; 7 bases are a match to TRBD1. In germline, CDR1 is ENHRY, CDR2 SYGVKD. Trimming cost V 3 bases and J 4 bases; bases outside gene matches: 4. This CDR3 region has 14 residues.

In the case of this clonotype: The junction differs from germline at one of its ends, possibly a read error. The chain couples TRBV30 to TRBJ1-6; TRBD1 might be the D (5 bases). The CDR3 contains 16 residues. The germline V gene encodes CDR1 GTSNPN and CDR2 SVGIG (reference sequence). The CDR3 reads CAWRAGFGAYNSPLRF. CDR3 nucleotides: TGTGCCTGGAGGGCCGGGTTTGGGGCCTATAATTCACCCCTCCGCTTT.

This clonotype was counted many times. This rearrangement joins TRBV11-1 to TRBJ2-1; D is possibly TRBD2 (5 bases). The CDR3 sequence is 16 residues long. V lost 3 bases, J lost 6 bases, and 18 bases lay in between. The germline V gene encodes CDR1 SGHAT and CDR2 FQDESV (reference sequence). CDR3 sequence reads: CASSFLRLGVGNEQFF. The CDR3, as DNA: TGTGCCAGCAGCTTTCTGAGGTTGGGAGTGGGCAATGAGCAGTTCTTC. The whole variable domain, remainder taken from reference TRBV11-1 and TRBJ2-1, is EAEVAQSPRYKITEKSQAVAFWCDPISGHATLYWYRQILGQGPELLVQFQDESVVDDSQLPKDRFSAERLKGVDSTLKIQPAELGDSAMYLCASSFLRLGVGNEQFFGPGTRLTVL.

This clonotype was found a few times. This chain links TRBV12-5 with TRBJ2-5; 8 bases are a match to TRBD2. Germline V lookup: CDR1 LGHNT, CDR2 FRNRAP. J gave up 3 bases and V 6 bases, and 3 bases lay outside the gene matches. The CDR3 is 13 residues long. CDR3: CASGAGAEETQYF. CDR3 sequence (DNA): TGTGCTAGTGGAGCGGGAGCGGAAGAGACCCAGTACTTC.

This clonotype was found many times. V is TRBV29-1 and J is TRBJ2-3, with 11 nucleotides matching TRBD1. Germline V gives CDR1 SQVTM, CDR2 ANQGSEA. The CDR3 is made up of 17 amino acids. J lost 5 bases, V lost 1 base, and 11 bases had no gene match. DNA for the CDR3: TGCAGCGTTGAAGCAGGCAGGGGACAGGGGGTATTAGATACGCAGTATTTT. This codes for CSVEAGRGQGVLDTQYF.

This clonotype was observed many times. The J gene is TRBJ2-1, the V gene TRBV28, with 8 bases that match TRBD2. Germline V gene lookup returns CDR1 MDHEN and CDR2 SYDVKM. With V trimmed by 5 bases and J by 6 bases, 9 bases remained unmatched. This CDR3 region has 15 residues. For the CDR3, the DNA is TGTGCCAGCAGTCCCGGGACTAGTTTTACCAATGAGCAGTTCTTC. Residues: CASSPGTSFTNEQFF. Looking up the rest from reference TRBV28 and TRBJ2-1 gives the full variable domain: DVKVTQSSRYLVKRTGEKVFLECVQDMDHENMFWYRQDPGLGLRLIYFSYDVKMKEKGDIPEGYSVSREKKERFSLILESASTNQTSMYLCASSPGTSFTNEQFFGPGTRLTVL.

Comment on this clonotype: A much larger clone differs from this one at a single base, so this may be a read error. J is TRBJ2-1 and V is TRBV7-2; 11 bases agree with TRBD2. Germline CDR1 is SGHTA and CDR2 is FQGNSA. The length of the CDR3 is 16 residues. Germline trimming cut 10 bases from V and 7 bases from J; bases unmatched to any gene: 15. This chain's CDR3 is CANRSQPSGRLNEQFF. CDR3 nucleotide sequence: TGTGCCAACAGATCTCAGCCTAGCGGGAGGTTGAATGAGCAGTTCTTC.

This clonotype was observed many times. V and J are TRBV20-1 and TRBJ2-7; 10 nucleotides match TRBD1. Germline V gene sequence: CDR1 DFQATT, CDR2 SNEGSKA (reference sequence). This CDR3 comprises 14 residues. Trimming took 6 bases from V and 6 from J; bases not matched to a gene: 11. Here the CDR3 reads CSAPPGTGDREQYF. The CDR3 coding sequence is TGCAGTGCCCCTCCCGGGACAGGGGACCGCGAGCAGTACTTC.

Worth noting for this clonotype: A read error may be the cause here, since a much bigger clone is one base away. The gene calls are TRBV10-1 and TRBJ2-2, with 7 bases that match TRBD2. The germline gives CDR1 WNHNN, CDR2 SYGVQD (reference sequence). CDR3 length: 14 residues. This CDR3 is CASMAGVGTGELVF. CDR3 in DNA: TGCGCCAGCATGGCGGGAGTAGGTACCGGGGAGCTGGTTTTT.

There are many counts of this clonotype. The gene calls are TRBV11-2 and TRBJ2-3; the match to TRBD2 covers 10 bases. V dropped 4 bases and J dropped 4; count of bases not matched to a gene: 5. Per the germline V gene, CDR1 is SGHAT and CDR2 is FQNNGV. The CDR3 is made up of 15 amino acids. The CDR3 DNA is TGTGCCAGCAGCTCGCTGGGACTAGCGTCAGATACGCAGTATTTT. Amino acid sequence: CASSSLGLASDTQYF.

There are many counts of this clonotype. The CDR3 DNA reads TGCAGTGCTAGGGATGGAAGAGGGACTAGCGGAAACAATGAGCAGTTCTTC. Its translation is CSARDGRGTSGNNEQFF. This rearrangement joins TRBV20-1 to TRBJ2-1; 11 nucleotides match TRBD2. The length of the CDR3 is 17 residues. Trimming took 3 bases from V and 5 from J; bases not matched to a gene: 12. Germline assignment: CDR1 DFQATT and CDR2 SNEGSKA (reference sequence).

The chain combines TRBV28 with TRBJ2-1; D is uncertain. Germline assignment: CDR1 MDHEN and CDR2 SYDVKM. The CDR3 has 14 residues. Trimming removed 6 bases at V and 5 bases at J, with 14 bases between. The CDR3 region has the DNA TGTGCCAGCAGCCGCCCCGGGCCTAACAATGAGCAGTTCTTC. It specifies CASSRPGPNNEQFF.

This clonotype was counted at least ten times. The chain links TRBV24-1 to TRBJ2-1; D not resolved. This CDR3 comprises 13 residues. With 3 bases removed from V and 8 bases from J, the gap between germline ends came to 10 bases. CDR1 and CDR2 (germline): KGHDR, SFDVKD. In nucleotides, the CDR3 is TGTGCCACCAGTGATAGTAGTTTGCATGAGCAGTTCTTC. It codes for CATSDSSLHEQFF.

This clonotype was counted a few times. V gene TRBV28 combines with J gene TRBJ2-7; TRBD1 is a possible D gene (5 bases). From germline, CDR1 is MDHEN and CDR2 SYDVKM. The V end lost 5 bases, the J end lost 7 bases, and 24 bases lay between the germline ends. The length of the CDR3 is 16 residues. The CDR3 DNA follows: TGTGCCAGCAGTCCTCCTCAGGGTGCGATCTACGGGGAGCAGTACTTC. It encodes CASSPPQGAIYGEQYF.

This clonotype occurred many times. The gene calls are TRBV7-9 and TRBJ2-3; 8 bases map to TRBD2. The V gene end was trimmed by 4 bases and the J gene end by 6 bases; junction bases not matched to a gene: 15. Per the germline V gene, CDR1 is SEHNR and CDR2 is FQNEAQ (reference sequence). The CDR3 is 17 amino acids. The CDR3 reads CASSSGTTGGPGDTQYF. As DNA, the CDR3 is TGTGCCAGCAGCTCGGGAACAACGGGAGGGCCGGGGGATACGCAGTATTTT.

At least ten counts were recorded for this clonotype. The chain joins TRBV10-1 to TRBJ2-7; 9 nucleotides match TRBD1. The CDR3 has 16 amino acids. Germline V gene sequence: CDR1 WNHNN, CDR2 SYGVQD (reference sequence). V was pared by 4 bases and J by 4 bases, with 11 bases of the junction left unmatched. The CDR3 DNA is TGCGCCAGCAGTGGGGGACGGGACAGGGATCCTTACGAGCAGTACTTC. Translating gives CASSGGRDRDPYEQYF.

This clonotype appeared a single time. It may be a read error: a sequence one base away is much more abundant. V and J are TRBV5-6 and TRBJ2-5; D is undetermined. The germline gives CDR1 SGHDT, CDR2 YYEEEE. The length of the CDR3 is 13 residues. The DNA of the CDR3 is TGTGCCGGCAGCCTAGTAGCAGGAGAGACCCAGTACTTC. Its translation: CAGSLVAGETQYF.

The rearrangement uses TRBV3-1 and TRBJ2-2; 12 bases map to TRBD2. The CDR3 loop spans 16 amino acids. Unmatched junction bases numbered 7, after V lost 5 bases and J lost 6 bases. Germline assignment: CDR1 LGHDT and CDR2 YNNKEL (reference sequence). CDR3 nucleotide sequence: TGTGCCAGCAGCTACGGACTAGCGGGATATTCCGGGGAGCTGTTTTTT. This sequence encodes CASSYGLAGYSGELFF.

There are many counts of this clonotype. This rearrangement joins TRBV4-2 to TRBJ2-3; D uncertain. V was trimmed by 1 base and J by 7 bases, leaving 9 bases between them. This CDR3 region has 13 residues. Germline CDR1 is LGHNA and CDR2 is YNFKEQ. CDR3 amino acids: CASSQAQANTQYF. The CDR3, as DNA: TGTGCCAGCAGCCAAGCTCAGGCTAATACGCAGTATTTT.

With regard to this clonotype: A much larger clone lies one base from this, so it may be a read error. This chain links TRBV5-5 with TRBJ2-3; tentatively, D is TRBD1 (6 bases). The germline CDR1 and CDR2 sequences are SGHKS and YYEKEE (reference sequence). The CDR3 is made up of 14 amino acids. V was shortened by 4 bases and J by 4 bases, with 13 bases between the two germline ends. This CDR3 is CASSKGQPADTQYF. Here the CDR3 DNA reads TGTGCCAGCAGCAAAGGACAGCCCGCAGATACGCAGTATTTT.

As for this clonotype: A much larger clonotype is one base distant, so this may be a read error. The chain couples TRBV6-1 to TRBJ2-5, with 12 nucleotides matching TRBD2. Germline V gene lookup returns CDR1 MNHNS and CDR2 SASEGT. The CDR3 has 16 amino acids. CDR3 in amino acids: CSISSTPGLAGETQYF. In DNA form, the CDR3 reads TGTTCCATCTCGTCCACACCGGGACTAGCGGGAGAGACCCAGTACTTC.

This clonotype has at least ten counts. CDR3 protein: CASSESAQGGTQYF. The CDR3 DNA reads TGCGCCAGCAGTGAGTCGGCACAGGGGGGGACCCAGTACTTC. The gene calls are TRBV10-2 and TRBJ2-5; 8 bases map to TRBD1. With V trimmed by 0 bases and J by 7 bases, 4 bases remained unmatched. The CDR3 runs to 14 residues. Germline V gene sequence: CDR1 WSHSY, CDR2 SAAADI.